This TCR beta chain was sequenced during a study of human T cells and chemical hapten exposure. Study summary: 2% DPC applied to an approximately 2 cm by approximately 2 cm arm area sensitized donors.

MiXCR was run by TCRdb on the RACE reads, yielding one entry per CDR3 protein. Among fewer than 400,000 distinct CDR3 sequences listed, around 7% were seen once. This clonotype appeared many times. Noted time point: patch test 1, 2 weeks after DPC sensitization. This sample's treatment: therapeutic diphenylcyclopropenone sensitization with weekly scalp DPC. CDR3 length equals 13 residues. CDR1 is SNHLY, CDR2 FYNNEI, per germline. V was clipped by 7 bases and J by 3 bases, with 12 bases between them. This TCR derives from a woman aged 18-29 years with alopecia areata. Some clones in this sample may be carry-over from other donors' samples. The material sequenced was whole blood, taken in connection with sensitization to the hapten diphenylcyclopropenone (DPC). This sequence joins TRBV2 and TRBJ1-2; D gene unclear. CDR3 region: CASNRQSYYGYTF. CDR3 in DNA: TGTGCCAGCAATCGGCAGTCTTACTATGGCTACACCTTC.